This T cell receptor (beta chain) was retrieved from a study of CD8 T cells in ankylosing spondylitis. The CDR3 runs to 17 residues. V shed 3 bases and J 8 bases; nucleotides not matched to a gene: 15. Germline-derived CDR1 and CDR2 are DFQATT and SNEGSKA (reference sequence). Researchers built TCR beta libraries using quantitative 5'-RACE with molecular barcodes. Via MiXCR, TCRdb re-called the 5' RACE reads, giving one row per CDR3 protein. The data contain a few hundred thousand distinct CDR3 sequences, about 22% of them singletons. The study, taken as a whole, reports: About 8 highly homologous variants formed a TCR beta motif that appeared characteristic of ankylosing spondylitis blood. Clones linked to disease were reported to show significant enrichment in matched ankylosing spondylitis synovial fluid.

The sample holds a few counts of this clonotype. Its antigen is currently unknown. The sample comprised blood, either unsorted or a sorted T cell fraction (not recorded which). This chain links TRBV20-1 with TRBJ2-1; 11 bases are a match to TRBD2. This receptor was obtained from a male donor with ankylosing spondylitis. The CDR3 reads CSASTPGLAAGGHEQFF. The CDR3 nucleotides read TGCAGTGCTAGTACCCCGGGACTAGCGGCCGGGGGTCATGAGCAGTTCTTC.